This TCR beta chain comes out of a study of OX40 agonist ivuxolimab in advanced cancers. As for the study more broadly: Ivuxolimab was a fully human IgG2 agonistic monoclonal antibody targeting the costimulatory receptor OX40 (CD134). Intravenous ivuxolimab was administered to patients every 2 weeks at six dose levels: 0.01, 0.1, 0.3, 1.5, 3 and 10 mg/kg. Of the approximately 50 dose-escalation patients, hepatocellular carcinoma was present in approximately 20, melanoma in around 15, renal cell carcinoma in 9 and head and neck cancer in 9. In the dose-escalation cohort, roughly 82% of patients were male, and the mean age was approximately 60 years with a range of 23 to 79. Patients were allowed to have had prior anti-PD-1, anti-PD-L1 or anti-CTLA-4 therapy, and roughly 40% of the dose-escalation patients had previously received checkpoint inhibitors. Partial responses were achieved by three dose-escalation patients, of whom one had hepatocellular carcinoma and two had cutaneous melanoma. Peripheral TCRbeta sequencing was intended to test whether TCR sequence diversity was altered and clonal T-cell expansion was caused by ivuxolimab. The paper covers the monotherapy dose-escalation part of the phase I ivuxolimab trial, which included N ≈ 52 patients. Study-wide conclusions, independent of this receptor: In the 0.1-3.0 mg/kg groups, partial responders had among the lowest normalized peripheral clonal expansion, particularly in CD8+ T cells. Low levels of normalized T-cell clonal expansion were also seen in some nonresponding patients. On average, CD8+ T cells showed more expanded clones than CD4+ T cells after ivuxolimab. The antigen specificity of the clonally expanded peripheral T cells was not determined. Clonal expansion of both CD4+ and CD8+ blood T cells was observed from baseline to week 6 at doses 0.1 to 3.0 mg/kg.

In regard to this clone: No cognate antigen has been identified for it. One base away there is no much larger clone; base qualities are not given.

Patients with autoimmune disease history or receiving systemic immunosuppression were excluded from the trial. In every dose cohort, peripheral blood was drawn for TCR sequencing at baseline, cycle 4 day 1, and cycle 7 day 1. Samples came from an open-label, multicenter, first-in-human phase I dose-escalation trial of ivuxolimab. The trial enrolled adults with locally advanced or metastatic head and neck squamous cell, hepatocellular, melanoma or renal cell carcinoma. CD4+ and CD8+ T cells were sorted separately from peripheral blood before TCR sequencing. For sequencing of the TCRbeta CDR3 region, genomic DNA was extracted from the sorted cells. The immunoSEQ Assay was used for sequencing of TCRbeta CDR3 regions. Held by TCRdb, this immuneACCESS table contains in-frame sequences only and omits some clones. Under half of the omission traces to an unresolved V gene where checked; the cause of the rest is unknown. This sample comprises just over 30,000 clones, about 87% of them detected only once. The ten largest clonotypes hold 20% to 30% of the sample.

Taken from cysteine to phenylalanine, the CDR3 has 18 residues. The retained sequence is limited to the CDR3, 54 bases, with the frame set at the first base. V trim: 1 base; J trim: 2 bases; unmatched bases: 7. According to the germline V gene, CDR1 reads SGHRS and CDR2 reads YFSETQ. This sequence originates from an adult with an advanced solid tumor such as melanoma, head and neck, liver or kidney cancer. Sequencing was performed on CD4+ or CD8+ T cells sorted from blood, taken in a trial of the OX40 agonist ivuxolimab. The rearranged chain carries TRBV5-1 and TRBJ2-3; 13 central bases correspond to TRBD2. The CDR3 in this case is CASSLYGLAGETTDTQYF. DNA sequence: TGCGCCAGCAGCTTGTACGGACTAGCGGGAGAGACCACAGATACGCAGTATTTT.